The present entry profiles one T cell receptor beta chain with its context. These data come from a study of shared clonotypes between healthy human individuals. Replicate PCRs for sorted subsets used roughly 200 ng DNA; this equaled tens of thousands of T cell genomes. TCRdb's table, derived via immunoSEQ multiplex PCR, lists solely in-frame clones and lacks some. Of just over 2,000,000 clones listed, roughly 95% are singletons. CDR3 length: 15 amino acids. Per germline, CDR1 SGHRS and CDR2 YFSETQ. With 0 bases clipped from V and 6 bases from J, the junction kept 8 bases outside the gene matches. The chain employs TRBV5-1 and TRBJ2-7, with TRBD2 matching over 8 bases. The source of this sequence is a man aged 18-30 years in good health. Sequencing used naive CD4+ T cells sorted from blood. Subset in this sample: CD45RA+ positively selected. For the CDR3, the DNA is TGCGCCAGCAGCTTGGCCGGGACTAGTCTCTCCGAGCAGTACTTC. It translates to CASSLAGTSLSEQYF.